The 7 T cell receptor beta chains presented below share a single source sample, sequenced in a study of shared clonotypes between healthy human individuals. Clones were sequenced by immunoSEQ multiplex PCR, and TCRdb holds only the in-frame ones, with some missing. The data show 2,100,000 or so clones, approximately 94% seen once. The sequencing input was naive CD4+ T cells sorted from blood. The sample's subset: CD45RA+ positively selected. The receptors originated from a man aged 18 to 29 in good health.

The chain uses TRBV2 and TRBJ2-7, with 12 bases identical to TRBD2. The trim removed 6 bases at V and 4 bases at J, leaving 4 bases unmatched. This CDR3 has 14 residues. Germline V gene sequence: CDR1 SNHLY, CDR2 FYNNEI. CDR3 loop: CASSGLAGYYEQYF. The CDR3 DNA sequence: TGTGCCAGCAGCGGACTAGCGGGATATTACGAGCAGTACTTC.

This chain connects TRBV10-2 to TRBJ2-7, with 10 bases lining up with TRBD2. CDR1 and CDR2 from the germline V gene are WSHSY and SAAADI. This CDR3 has 16 amino acids. V lost 4 bases, J lost 4 bases, and 10 bases stayed unmatched. This CDR3 is CASSGSRIAGGYEQYF. CDR3 DNA: TGCGCCAGCAGTGGATCCCGTATAGCGGGGGGTTACGAGCAGTACTTC.

The chain is built from TRBV5-6 and TRBJ2-7; D is unclear. CDR1 and CDR2 (germline): SGHDT, YYEEEE. CDR3 length equals 15 residues. The germline V and J ends were trimmed by 7 bases and 5 bases, with 22 bases remaining between them. The CDR3 is CASSTPTAGLDEQYF. The CDR3 nucleotides read TGTGCCAGCTCTACACCGACGGCCGGGCTGGACGAGCAGTACTTC.

V usage is TRBV5-4 and J usage is TRBJ1-1; 7 bases align to TRBD1. The V segment lost 2 bases and the J segment 11 bases; nucleotides outside the gene matches: 3. Germline values: CDR1 SGHNT, CDR2 YYREEE (reference sequence). The CDR3 is made up of 11 amino acids. CDR3 DNA sequence: TGTGCCAGCAGCTTACAGGGGCGGGCTTTCTTT. Its protein product is CASSLQGRAFF.

This chain links TRBV15 with TRBJ2-2, with 10 nucleotides matching TRBD2. This CDR3 is built from 20 residues. Germline loops: CDR1 LNHNV, CDR2 YYDKDF (reference sequence). The J segment lost 6 bases and the V segment lost 0 bases, leaving 16 bases of the junction unmatched. DNA of the CDR3: TGTGCCACCAGCAGAGATTCCGTCTCCTTACTAGCGGGGTTGGCCGGGGAGCTGTTTTTT. Its protein product is CATSRDSVSLLAGLAGELFF.

The chain carries TRBV6-1 and TRBJ1-6, with a tentative D call TRBD1 (5 bases). The CDR3 is made up of 14 amino acids. Germline V lookup: CDR1 MNHNS, CDR2 SASEGT. V lost 3 bases and J lost 6, with 9 bases in between. In DNA form, the CDR3 reads TGTGCCAGCAGTGAGGGGGGTTTTAATTCACCCCTCCACTTT. It yields the protein CASSEGGFNSPLHF.

The V gene is TRBV4-1, the J gene TRBJ1-1; possible D gene TRBD1, 6 bases. Trimming left V 3 bases short and J 0 bases short, with 8 bases between. This CDR3 has 14 residues. Germline CDR1 is MGHRA and CDR2 is YSYEKL. CDR3 loop: CASSQGAVNTEAFF. The CDR3 DNA follows: TGCGCCAGCAGCCAGGGGGCGGTGAACACTGAAGCTTTCTTT.